The 7 T cell receptor beta chains below all came from one sample that was sequenced in a study of T cells after yellow fever vaccination. From the 5' RACE reads, TCRdb called clonotypes with MiXCR, one entry per CDR3 protein. The table records about 340,000 distinct CDR3 sequences, about 4% of them present only once. The specimen comprised PBMCs, sampled 5 days after the yellow fever booster vaccination. These receptor sequences come from a young man who received the YFV17D yellow fever vaccine.

A few counts support this clonotype. The chain recombines TRBV7-2 with TRBJ2-2, with D unresolved. The V end lost 5 bases, the J end lost 2 bases, and 12 bases lay between the germline ends. The CDR3 runs 15 residues. The germline V gene encodes CDR1 SGHTA and CDR2 FQGNSA. The CDR3 spells CASSPRLANTGELFF. CDR3 nucleotides: TGTGCCAGCAGCCCAAGGTTGGCTAACACCGGGGAGCTGTTTTTT. The full variable domain, with the rest looked up from reference TRBV7-2 and TRBJ2-2, is GAGVSQSPSNKVTEKGKDVELRCDPISGHTALYWYRQSLGQGLEFLIYFQGNSAPDKSGLPSDRFSAERTGGSVSTLTIQRTQQEDSAVYLCASSPRLANTGELFFGEGSRLTVL.

This clonotype has more than one count but fewer than ten. V is TRBV4-3 and J is TRBJ1-2, with 7 bases aligning to TRBD1. Germline V gene data show CDR1 as LGHNA and CDR2 as YSLEER. This CDR3 has 16 residues. V trimming: 4 bases; J trimming: 5 bases; junction bases outside the gene matches: 13. The DNA for the CDR3 is TGCGCCAGCAGCCCCGTAGCGGACAGGCGCCTTTATGGCTACACCTTC. Its protein is CASSPVADRRLYGYTF.

At least ten counts were recorded for this clonotype. The chain couples TRBV5-1 to TRBJ1-4, with D perhaps TRBD1 (5 bases). Germline V CDR1 and CDR2: SGHRS, YFSETQ. Trimming took 4 bases from V and 8 from J, leaving 18 bases between them. The CDR3 is 15 amino acids. The chain's CDR3 is CASSRRTGVGEKLFF. Here the CDR3 DNA reads TGCGCCAGCAGCAGGCGAACAGGAGTAGGGGAAAAACTGTTTTTT. Complete variable domain (other parts from reference TRBV5-1 and TRBJ1-4): KAGVTQTPRYLIKTRGQQVTLSCSPISGHRSVSWYQQTPGQGLQFLFEYFSETQRNKGNFPGRFSGRQFSNSRSEMNVSTLELGDSALYLCASSRRTGVGEKLFFGSGTQLSVL.

This clonotype was detected ten times or more. The V call is TRBV5-6, the J call TRBJ2-3; 9 nucleotides align to TRBD1. Germline lookup yields CDR1 SGHDT and CDR2 YYEEEE. V was clipped by 4 bases and J by 4 bases; unmatched bases: 7. The CDR3 runs to 15 residues. CDR3 amino acids: CASSADRGVADTQYF. In DNA, the CDR3 is TGTGCCAGCAGCGCAGACAGGGGGGTAGCAGATACGCAGTATTTT.

The gene calls are TRBV5-4 and TRBJ1-1; D remains ambiguous. The CDR3 runs 14 residues. Between the trimmed V and J ends, which lost 1 base and 1 base, there was a span of 8 bases. Germline CDR1 SGHNT, CDR2 YYREEE (reference sequence). The CDR3, as DNA: TGTGCCAGCAGCTTGATAGCAGCGAACACTGAAGCTTTCTTT. Protein sequence: CASSLIAANTEAFF.

CDR3 bases: TGTGCCAGCAGTTTTGCAGGGTTTGAGGAAAACATTCAGTACTTC. Amino acid sequence: CASSFAGFEENIQYF. The J gene is TRBJ2-4, the V gene TRBV28; D is possibly TRBD1 (5 bases). From germline, CDR1 is MDHEN and CDR2 SYDVKM. The length of the CDR3 is 15 residues. The V end was cut by 3 bases, the J end by 5 bases, with 14 bases between. Together with reference TRBV28 and TRBJ2-4, the CDR3 gives the full variable domain: DVKVTQSSRYLVKRTGEKVFLECVQDMDHENMFWYRQDPGLGLRLIYFSYDVKMKEKGDIPEGYSVSREKKERFSLILESASTNQTSMYLCASSFAGFEENIQYFGAGTRLSVL.

The rearrangement uses TRBV7-2 and TRBJ2-5; 10 bases map to TRBD1. J gave up 5 bases and V 4 bases, and 4 bases lay outside the gene matches. Germline CDR1 and CDR2: SGHTA and FQGNSA. CDR3 length: 14 amino acids. The DNA of the CDR3 is TGTGCCAGCAGCTCGACAGGGGGCTTCGAGACCCAGTACTTC. Translation gives CASSSTGGFETQYF.